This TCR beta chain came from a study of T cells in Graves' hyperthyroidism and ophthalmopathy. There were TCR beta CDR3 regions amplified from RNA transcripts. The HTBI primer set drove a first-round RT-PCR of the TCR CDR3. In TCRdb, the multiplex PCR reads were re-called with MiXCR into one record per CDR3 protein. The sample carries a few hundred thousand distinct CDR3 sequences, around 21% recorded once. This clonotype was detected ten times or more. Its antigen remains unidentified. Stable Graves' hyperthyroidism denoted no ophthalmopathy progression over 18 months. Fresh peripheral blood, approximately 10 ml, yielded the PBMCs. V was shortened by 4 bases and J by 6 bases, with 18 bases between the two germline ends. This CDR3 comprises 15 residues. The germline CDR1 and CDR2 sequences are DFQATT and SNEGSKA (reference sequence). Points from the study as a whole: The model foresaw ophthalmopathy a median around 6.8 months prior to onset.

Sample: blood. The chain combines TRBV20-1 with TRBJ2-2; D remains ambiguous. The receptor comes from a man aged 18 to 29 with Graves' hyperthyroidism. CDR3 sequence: CSAKKLGPGAGELFF. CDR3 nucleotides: TGCAGTGCTAAAAAGTTGGGCCCTGGCGCCGGGGAGCTGTTTTTT.